A selection of T cell receptor beta chains follows, all from one sample in a study of T-cell memory formation after mild COVID-19. TCRdb recomputed calls from the 5' RACE reads with MiXCR, one row per CDR3 protein. This sample has over 400,000 distinct CDR3 sequences, with around 22% found just once. Sequenced material: PBMCs or a T cell subset sorted from them (not recorded which). The receptors come from an adult woman who had mild COVID-19 (a few samples of this study predate the infection). Cell type and time point are not known. CDR3s include the opening cysteine and the closing phenylalanine or tryptophan. D genes are given only for firm matches. Rows give clone size only sometimes, using once, few, many, or a class for an expanded clone.

j_call d_call clone_size v_call cdr3_nt cdr3_aa
TRBJ2-7 NA many TRBV6-5 TGTGCCAGCAGTTACTCGGCAGGGAGCTCCTACGAGCAGTACTTC CASSYSAGSSYEQYF
TRBJ2-1 NA NA TRBV2 TGTGCCAGCAGTGAGTTGGCGTTGGAGGCCCAGAAGGAGTTCTTC CASSELALEAQKEFF
TRBJ2-1 NA NA TRBV9 TGTGCCAGCAGCCCGTCCCTTAGCGGCGTATACAATGAGCAGTTCTTC CASSPSLSGVYNEQFF
TRBJ1-2 TRBD1 few TRBV20-1 TGCAGTGCAAGAACGGGGACAGGGCATGGCTACACCTTC CSARTGTGHGYTF
TRBJ1-3 NA few TRBV29-1 TGCAGCGTTGAAGCTGCAGCTGGAAACACCATATATTTT CSVEAAAGNTIYF
TRBJ2-5 TRBD2 NA TRBV24-1 TGTGCCACCAGTGACCCGAGCGGGAGGAGGGAGACCCAGTACTTC CATSDPSGRRETQYF
TRBJ2-1 NA NA TRBV11-2 TGTGCCAGCAGCCGGACAACGGGTAGCATAAGCTCCTACAATGAGCAGTTCTTC CASSRTTGSISSYNEQFF
TRBJ1-2 NA NA TRBV5-5 TGTGCCAGCAGCTGGACGGGAAACAGCGTCTATGGCTACACCTTC CASSWTGNSVYGYTF
TRBJ1-3 NA NA TRBV7-9 TGTGCCATCAAGGAGGGCCTCGACTCTGGAAACACCATATATTTT CAIKEGLDSGNTIYF
TRBJ1-5 TRBD1 NA TRBV30 TGTGCCTGGAGTGTGGGGGACAGTTTGCATCAGCCCCAGCATTTT CAWSVGDSLHQPQHF
TRBJ2-3 NA NA TRBV28 TGTGCCAGCAGCCGTCGAGGGGTAGCGGCTACAGATACGCAGTATTTT CASSRRGVAATDTQYF
TRBJ1-1 NA NA TRBV7-3 TGTGCCAGCAGCTTTTCCGGTGAGAACACTGAAGCTTTCTTT CASSFSGENTEAFF
TRBJ2-2 NA NA TRBV15 TGTGCCACCAGCAGAGAGAGGGCGGTCGGGGAGCTGTTTTTT CATSRERAVGELFF
TRBJ2-1 TRBD2 NA TRBV7-2 TGTGCCAGCAGATTGGGACTAGCGGGAGTCGGGTTCTTC CASRLGLAGVGFF
TRBJ2-3 NA NA TRBV25-1 TGTGCCAGCAGTGAAAAGGAGGGGACAGATACGCAGTATTTT CASSEKEGTDTQYF
TRBJ1-5 TRBD1 NA TRBV18 TGTGCCAGCTCACCACCCGGGACAGGGTCTTACCAGCCCCAGCATTTT CASSPPGTGSYQPQHF
TRBJ2-7 NA few TRBV12-3/TRBV12-4 TGTGCCAGCAGTTCCCCTTGGCGCGGGGGCCGGGGCGAGCAGTACTTC CASSSPWRGGRGEQYF
TRBJ2-1 NA NA TRBV7-9 TGTGCCAGCAGATCGAGCTCCTACAATGAGCAGTTCTTC CASRSSSYNEQFF
TRBJ1-2 NA NA TRBV2 TGTGCCAGCAGTGACCGTCAGGGCGGCTACACCTTC CASSDRQGGYTF
TRBJ2-5 NA NA TRBV10-3 TGTGCCATCAGTGAGTCGACGGACCAAGAGACCCAGTACTTC CAISESTDQETQYF
TRBJ2-3 TRBD2 NA TRBV7-8 TGTGCCAGCAGCTTAGTAAAGCGGGAGTCAGATACGCAGTATTTT CASSLVKRESDTQYF
TRBJ1-2 NA NA TRBV14 TGTGCCAGCAGCAACGCCCGGGAGACGGGCTACACCTTC CASSNARETGYTF
TRBJ2-3 TRBD2 few TRBV7-9 TGTGCCAGCAGCCATCCGTCTAGCGGGAGGGCCGATACGCAGTATTTT CASSHPSSGRADTQYF
TRBJ2-6 TRBD1 NA TRBV7-8 TGTGCCAGCAGCTTGTTACTCCAGGGGGCAACTGGGGCCAACGTCCTGACTTTC CASSLLLQGATGANVLTF
TRBJ2-7 TRBD1 NA TRBV5-5 TGTGCCAGCAGCGTCGGACAGGGCAACTACGAGCAGTACTTC CASSVGQGNYEQYF
TRBJ1-2 NA few TRBV20-1 TGCAGTGCTACCCCACAGGGATCGGGCTATGGCTACACCTTC CSATPQGSGYGYTF
TRBJ2-3 NA few TRBV5-1 TGCGCCAGCAGCTTGCGACCCAGCCCAGATACGCAGTATTTT CASSLRPSPDTQYF
TRBJ2-1 TRBD2 few TRBV9 TGTGCCAGCAGCGTAGCTCTAGCGGGAGCTCAGGAGGGTGAGCAGTTCTTC CASSVALAGAQEGEQFF
TRBJ2-1 TRBD2 NA TRBV11-2 TGTGCCAGCAGCCTCGGGACTAGCGGGGGGCCTAACAATGAGCAGTTCTTC CASSLGTSGGPNNEQFF
TRBJ2-1 TRBD2 NA TRBV2 TGTGCCAGCAGAGGACTAGCGGGGTCGAATGAGCAGTTCTTC CASRGLAGSNEQFF
TRBJ2-2 NA few TRBV14 TGTGCCAGCAGCCGTCAGCCCGATCCGAACACCGGGGAGCTGTTTTTT CASSRQPDPNTGELFF
TRBJ1-1 NA NA TRBV29-1 TGCAGCGTTGAAGATTCCGGCGGCAGAGACACTGAAGCTTTCTTT CSVEDSGGRDTEAFF
TRBJ2-5 NA NA TRBV4-2 TGTGCCAGCAGCCAAGCTGAAGACAGAGAGACCCAGTACTTC CASSQAEDRETQYF
TRBJ2-2 TRBD2 few TRBV20-1 TGCAGTGCTAGGCGGGAGACCGGGGAGCTGTTTTTT CSARRETGELFF
TRBJ1-4 NA NA TRBV7-9 TGTGCCAGCAGCTCAGGACAGACCGAAAATGAAAAACTGTTTTTT CASSSGQTENEKLFF
TRBJ1-4 TRBD1 NA TRBV12-3/TRBV12-4 TGTGCCAGCAGTTTAGGGACAGGGATTGAAAAACTGTTTTTT CASSLGTGIEKLFF
TRBJ2-7 TRBD1 NA TRBV15 TGTGCCACCAGCAGAGGCGCCAGGACAGGGAGTACTTACGAGCAGTACTTC CATSRGARTGSTYEQYF
TRBJ2-7 TRBD2 few TRBV9 TGTGCCAGCAGCCCCCATGGGCAGCGGGGGGTCTCCTACGAGCAGTACTTC CASSPHGQRGVSYEQYF
TRBJ1-2 TRBD1 few TRBV12-3/TRBV12-4 TGTGCCAGCAGTGAGACAGGGGAAGGGTATGGCTACACCTTC CASSETGEGYGYTF
TRBJ2-4 TRBD1 few TRBV7-9 TGTGCCAGCAGCTTACTGGGACAGGAATCTTTGAGCATTCAGTACTTC CASSLLGQESLSIQYF
TRBJ2-5 NA NA TRBV7-9 TGTGCCAGCAGCGACAGTGAGACCCAGTACTTC CASSDSETQYF
TRBJ2-5 NA NA TRBV20-1 TGCAGTGCCGGCCCGGGGACTCAAGAGACCCAGTACTTC CSAGPGTQETQYF
TRBJ2-2 NA NA TRBV6-2/TRBV6-3 TGTGCCACCCGCCGGGGTAGCGCCGGGGAGCTGTTTTTT CATRRGSAGELFF
TRBJ2-1 TRBD2 NA TRBV6-4 TGTGCCAGCAGTAAAAACGGACTAGCGGGAGTTTCTGAGCAGTTCTTC CASSKNGLAGVSEQFF
TRBJ1-5 NA NA TRBV7-9 TGTGCCAGCAGTTTGGACAGTAACAATCAGCCCCAGCATTTT CASSLDSNNQPQHF
TRBJ1-1 NA few TRBV7-9 TGTGCCAGCAGCTTAGACGGGGGAACTGAAGCTTTCTTT CASSLDGGTEAFF
TRBJ2-3 NA few TRBV7-3 TGTGCCAGCAGCTTAGCCCCAGAGGGAGGCGGGGATACGCAGTATTTT CASSLAPEGGGDTQYF